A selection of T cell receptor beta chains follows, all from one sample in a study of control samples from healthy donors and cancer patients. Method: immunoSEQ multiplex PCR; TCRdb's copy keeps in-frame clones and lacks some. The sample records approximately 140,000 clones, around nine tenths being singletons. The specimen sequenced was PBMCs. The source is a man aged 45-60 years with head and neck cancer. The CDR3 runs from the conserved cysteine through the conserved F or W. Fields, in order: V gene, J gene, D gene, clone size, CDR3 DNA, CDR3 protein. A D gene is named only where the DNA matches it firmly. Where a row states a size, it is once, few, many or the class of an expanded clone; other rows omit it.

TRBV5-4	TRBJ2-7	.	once	TGTGCCAGCAGCTTGGATAGCGGAACCTACGAGCAGTACTTC	CASSLDSGTYEQYF
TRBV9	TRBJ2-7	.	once	TGTGCCAGCAGCGCGTCCCCGGGCTTGGGCTACGAGCAGTACTTC	CASSASPGLGYEQYF
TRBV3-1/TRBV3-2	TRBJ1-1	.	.	TGTGCCAGCAGCCAAGATGGGGGGAACACTGAAGCTTTCTTT	CASSQDGGNTEAFF
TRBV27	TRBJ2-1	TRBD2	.	TGTGCCAGCAGACTTAGCGGGAGCCAATACAATGAGCAGTTCTTC	CASRLSGSQYNEQFF
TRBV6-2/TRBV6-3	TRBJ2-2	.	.	TGTGCCAGCAGTTACTCGGAAGGCAGAATATACGGGGAGCTGTTTTTT	CASSYSEGRIYGELFF
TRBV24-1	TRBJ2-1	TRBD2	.	TGTGCCACCAGTGATGTGAGACTAGCGGGAGGGCCCTACAATGAGCAGTTCTTC	CATSDVRLAGGPYNEQFF
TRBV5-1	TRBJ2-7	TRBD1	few	TGCGCCAGCACCCTGCAGGGGGCCGGCTACGAGCAGTACTTC	CASTLQGAGYEQYF
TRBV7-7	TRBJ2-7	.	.	TGTGCTAGCAACAAGGGGGCCTACGAGCAGTACTTC	CASNKGAYEQYF
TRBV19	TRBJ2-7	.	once	TGTGCCAGTACCGAACCGGGGGACGCCTCCTACGAGCAGTACTTC	CASTEPGDASYEQYF
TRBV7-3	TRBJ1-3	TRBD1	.	TGTGCCAGCAGCTTATTGAACCCAGGGGGAACCTCTGGAAACACCATATATTTT	CASSLLNPGGTSGNTIYF
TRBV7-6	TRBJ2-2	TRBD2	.	TGTGCCAGCAGCTTACGTCTCGTCCCAGGGAGGGATTATGGCGGGGAGCTGTTTTTT	CASSLRLVPGRDYGGELFF
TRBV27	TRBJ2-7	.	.	TGTGCCAGCAGTTATGGGCTAGCAGTACTGGACGAGCAGTACTTC	CASSYGLAVLDEQYF
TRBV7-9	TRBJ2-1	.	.	TGTGCCAGCAGCTCAGGGCGGGGCGATGAGCAGTTCTTC	CASSSGRGDEQFF
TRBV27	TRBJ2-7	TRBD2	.	TGTGCCAGCAGACTAGCGGGCACCTACGAGCAGTACTTC	CASRLAGTYEQYF
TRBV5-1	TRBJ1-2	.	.	TGCGCCAGCAGCTTAGGCCAGGGGAGAAATGGCTACACCTTC	CASSLGQGRNGYTF
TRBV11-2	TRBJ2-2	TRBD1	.	TGTGCCAGCAGCTTTTCACGGGTCGGGACAGGGGTTCTTGTGGAGCTGTTTTTT	CASSFSRVGTGVLVELFF
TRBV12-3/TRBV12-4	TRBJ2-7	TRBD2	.	TGTGCCACCGGTCTCGGGGGGGCCTACGAGCAGTACTTC	CATGLGGAYEQYF
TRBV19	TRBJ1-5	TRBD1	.	TGTGCCAGTCGCAGTCAGGGGGTAGGTCAGCCCCAGCATTTT	CASRSQGVGQPQHF
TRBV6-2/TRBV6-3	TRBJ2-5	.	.	TGTGCCAGCAGTCCCGGGACAACGACTCGTACGGAGACCCAGTACTTC	CASSPGTTTRTETQYF
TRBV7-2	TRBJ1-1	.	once	TGTGCCAGCACCTCCCTGGCCGGGAACACTGAAGCTTTCTTT	CASTSLAGNTEAFF
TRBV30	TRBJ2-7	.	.	TGTGCCTGGACATCGAGCTCCTACGAGCAGTACTTC	CAWTSSSYEQYF
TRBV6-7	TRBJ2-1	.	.	TGTGCCAGCAGTTACTCGAATGGGATTTACAATGAGCAGTTCTTC	CASSYSNGIYNEQFF
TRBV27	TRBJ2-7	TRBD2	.	TGTGCCAGCAGTTTATTTTCTAGCGGGAGCTACGAGCAGTACTTC	CASSLFSSGSYEQYF
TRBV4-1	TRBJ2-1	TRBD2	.	TGCGCCAGCAGCCTAGTAGCGGGAGGGCCGGATGAGCAGTTCTTC	CASSLVAGGPDEQFF
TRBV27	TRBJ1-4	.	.	TGTGCCAGCAGTTTAGTAGGGAATGAAAAACTGTTTTTT	CASSLVGNEKLFF
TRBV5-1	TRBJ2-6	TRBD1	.	TGCGCCAGCAGCTCCGGACAGGGAAGTCGTGCTGGGGCCAACGTCCTGACTTTC	CASSSGQGSRAGANVLTF
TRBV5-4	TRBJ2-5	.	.	TGTGCCAGCAGCCTAAAGACGGGCCAAGTGGGAGAGACCCAGTACTTC	CASSLKTGQVGETQYF
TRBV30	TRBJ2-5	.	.	TGTGCCTGGAGCTTGGGACAGGCGATAGGAGCGGGGGGCCAAGAGACCCAGTACTTC	CAWSLGQAIGAGGQETQYF
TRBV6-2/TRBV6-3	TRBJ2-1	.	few	TGTGCCAGCAGTTACTCCTCGCCGGGGCCCTTAAGAGATGAGCAGTTCTTC	CASSYSSPGPLRDEQFF
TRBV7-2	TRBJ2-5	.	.	TGTGCCAGCAGTCTACAGGGCCTCCAAGAGACCCAGTACTTC	CASSLQGLQETQYF
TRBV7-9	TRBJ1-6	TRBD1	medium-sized	TGTGCCAGCAGCTTTGAGACAGGGGGTTCACCCCTCCACTTT	CASSFETGGSPLHF
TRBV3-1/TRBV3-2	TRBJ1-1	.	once	TGTGCCAGCAGCCAAGACCTAACGGGACGCTGGACTGAAGCTTTCTTT	CASSQDLTGRWTEAFF
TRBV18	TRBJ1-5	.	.	TGTGCCAGCTCACCTCTGGGGAATAGCAATCAGCCCCAGCATTTT	CASSPLGNSNQPQHF
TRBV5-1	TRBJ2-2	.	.	TGCGCCAGCAGCTTGGCGGGTTCGAACACCGGGGAGCTGTTTTTT	CASSLAGSNTGELFF
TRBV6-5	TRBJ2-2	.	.	TGTGCCAGCAGTTCGGAGGGGACAGTACGACCCGGGGAGCTGTTTTTT	CASSSEGTVRPGELFF
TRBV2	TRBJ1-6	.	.	TGTGCCAGCAGTGATCTAGGCATTTCACCCCTCCACTTT	CASSDLGISPLHF
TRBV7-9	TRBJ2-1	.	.	TGTGCCAGCAGCCCCCCGGCGGGTGGGAAGATGAATGAGCAGTTCTTC	CASSPPAGGKMNEQFF
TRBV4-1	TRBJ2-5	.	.	TGCGCCAGCAGCCAAGAGGTAACAGTTCAAGAGACCCAGTACTTC	CASSQEVTVQETQYF
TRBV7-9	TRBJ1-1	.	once	TGTGCCAGCAGCTTATCGAATAAAGGGGGGGTAAACACTGAAGCTTTCTTT	CASSLSNKGGVNTEAFF
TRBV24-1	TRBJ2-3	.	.	TGTGCCACCAGTGACGGACCAGATACGCAGTATTTT	CATSDGPDTQYF